The 3 T cell receptor beta chains reported below all come from one sample, sequenced in a study of shared clonotypes between healthy human individuals. Data came from immunoSEQ multiplex PCR; TCRdb stores just in-frame clones and leaves some out. The table records fewer than 400,000 clones, about 74% of them present only once. The material sequenced was memory CD4+ T cells sorted from blood. Subset given: CD45RA-negative fraction. The receptors were gathered from a man aged 25-45 years in good health.

The chain is built from TRBV10-1 and TRBJ2-1; 10 nucleotides match TRBD2. The CDR3 is 17 residues long. J gave up 9 bases and V 2 bases, and 13 bases lay outside the gene matches. In germline, CDR1 is WNHNN, CDR2 SYGVQD (reference sequence). In DNA form, the CDR3 reads TGCGCCAGCAGTGAGGCGGCTAGCGGGAGTCTCGGTATTGAGCAGTTCTTC. Translation: CASSEAASGSLGIEQFF.

The genes are TRBV10-2 and TRBJ2-1, with TRBD2 identical over 10 bases. This CDR3 spans 14 amino acids. Germline CDR1 is WSHSY and CDR2 is SAAADI. Trimming cost V 11 bases and J 5 bases; bases outside gene matches: 9. Here the CDR3 reads CAGALAGANNEQFF. In DNA, the CDR3 is TGCGCCGGCGCCCTAGCGGGAGCGAACAATGAGCAGTTCTTC.

The chain couples TRBV5-6 to TRBJ2-7; D is possibly TRBD2 (5 bases). With 4 bases removed from V and 3 bases from J, the gap between germline ends came to 11 bases. Germline V gene lookup returns CDR1 SGHDT and CDR2 YYEEEE. The CDR3 length is 13 residues. The CDR3 region is CASSATTRYEQYF. As DNA, the CDR3 is TGTGCCAGCAGCGCGACTACCCGCTACGAGCAGTACTTC.